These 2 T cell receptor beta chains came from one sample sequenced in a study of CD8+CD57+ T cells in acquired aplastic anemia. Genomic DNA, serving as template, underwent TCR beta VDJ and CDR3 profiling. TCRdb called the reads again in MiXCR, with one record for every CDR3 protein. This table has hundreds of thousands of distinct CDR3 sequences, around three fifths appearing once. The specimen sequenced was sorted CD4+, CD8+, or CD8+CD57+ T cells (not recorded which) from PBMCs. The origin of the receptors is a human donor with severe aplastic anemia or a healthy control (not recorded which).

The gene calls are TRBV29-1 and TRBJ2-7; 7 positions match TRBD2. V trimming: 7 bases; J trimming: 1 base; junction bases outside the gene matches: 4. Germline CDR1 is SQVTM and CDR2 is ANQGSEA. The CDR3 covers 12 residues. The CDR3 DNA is TGCAGCGCCCTCGGGAGGTCCTACGAGCAGTACTTC. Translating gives CSALGRSYEQYF.

The CDR3 is CASSVGQGGDTYEQFF. CDR3 bases: TGTGCCAGCAGCGTGGGACAGGGGGGGGATACGTATGAGCAGTTCTTC. The rearrangement links TRBV9 to TRBJ2-1; TRBD1 aligns across 11 bases. The CDR3 extends over 16 amino acids. The trim removed 2 bases at V and 8 bases at J, leaving 9 bases unmatched. Germline CDR1 reads SGDLS; CDR2 reads YYNGEE. Using reference TRBV9 and TRBJ2-1 for the parts outside the CDR3, the full variable domain is DSGVTQTPKHLITATGQRVTLRCSPRSGDLSVYWYQQSLDQGLQFLIQYYNGEERAKGNILERFSAQQFPDLHSELNLSSLELGDSALYFCASSVGQGGDTYEQFFGPGTRLTVL.